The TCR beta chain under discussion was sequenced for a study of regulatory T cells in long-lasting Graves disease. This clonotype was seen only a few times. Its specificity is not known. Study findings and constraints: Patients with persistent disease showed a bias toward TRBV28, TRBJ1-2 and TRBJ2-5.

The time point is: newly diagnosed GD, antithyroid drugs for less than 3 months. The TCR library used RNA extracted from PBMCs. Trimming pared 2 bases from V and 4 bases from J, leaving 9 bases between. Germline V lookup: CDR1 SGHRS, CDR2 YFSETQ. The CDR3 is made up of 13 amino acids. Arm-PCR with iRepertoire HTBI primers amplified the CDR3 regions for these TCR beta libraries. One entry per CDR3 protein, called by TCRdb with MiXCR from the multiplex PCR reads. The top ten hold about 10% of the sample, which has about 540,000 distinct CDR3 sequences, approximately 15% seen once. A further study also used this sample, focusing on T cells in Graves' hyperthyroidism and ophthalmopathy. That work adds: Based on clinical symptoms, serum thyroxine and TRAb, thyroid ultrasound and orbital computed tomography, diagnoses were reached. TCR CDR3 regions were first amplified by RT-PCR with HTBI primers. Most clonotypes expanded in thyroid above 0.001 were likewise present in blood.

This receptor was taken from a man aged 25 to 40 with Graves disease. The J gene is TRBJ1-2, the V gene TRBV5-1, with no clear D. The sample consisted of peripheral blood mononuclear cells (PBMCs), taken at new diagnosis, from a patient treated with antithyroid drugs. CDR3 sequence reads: CASSFLEAYGYTF. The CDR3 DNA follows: TGCGCCAGCAGCTTCCTCGAAGCCTATGGCTACACCTTC. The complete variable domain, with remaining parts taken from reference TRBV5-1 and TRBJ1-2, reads KAGVTQTPRYLIKTRGQQVTLSCSPISGHRSVSWYQQTPGQGLQFLFEYFSETQRNKGNFPGRFSGRQFSNSRSEMNVSTLELGDSALYLCASSFLEAYGYTFGSGTRLTVV.